The 30 T cell receptor beta chains in this list originate from one sample, sequenced in a study of cytomegalovirus exposure and HLA in healthy donors (dated by TCRdb to between 2016 and 2019). The receptor library was made with the immunoSEQ multiplex PCR assay. A mixture of 60 forward primers for TCR Vbeta segments and 13 reverse primers for TCR Jbeta segments was used in the multiplex PCR. TCRdb took this table from immuneACCESS and kept in-frame rearrangements with V and J called. Such tables lack part of the clones; where checked against another copy, unresolved V genes explain under half of the gap, and the rest is unexplained. Within this sample are 270,000 or so clones, with roughly 88% of them counted one time only. The leading ten clones occupy 3.5% to 4% of the sample. Sample: PBMCs. These receptors came from a man between 40 and 49 years old in good health and CMV-seropositive.

The chain is built from TRBV6-5 and TRBJ1-2; tentative D call: TRBD1 (5 bases). The germline V gene encodes CDR1 MNHEY and CDR2 SVGAGI. Trimming shortened V by 5 bases and J by 1 base, and 11 bases separated the two germline ends. The CDR3 is 14 residues long. The CDR3 region is CASSREGDNYGYTF. The CDR3 DNA sequence: TGTGCCAGCAGTAGGGAAGGGGATAACTATGGCTACACCTTC.

The J gene is TRBJ1-3, the V gene TRBV18; D possibly corresponds to TRBD1 (6 bases). Germline-derived CDR1 and CDR2 are KGHSH and LQKENI. V lost 0 bases and J lost 1, with 10 bases in between. The CDR3 sequence is 16 residues long. CDR3 sequence reads: CASSPPYRESGNTIYF. DNA of the CDR3: TGTGCCAGCTCACCACCTTACAGGGAATCTGGAAACACCATATATTTT.

The CDR3 coding sequence is TGCGCCAGCAGTGATGGGCGCACCCATCAAGAGACCCAGTACTTC. It yields the protein CASSDGRTHQETQYF. The chain has TRBV10-1 and TRBJ2-5; no reliable D call. Germline CDR1 and CDR2: WNHNN and SYGVQD (reference sequence). This CDR3 comprises 15 residues. Between the trimmed V and J ends, which lost 3 bases and 2 bases, there was a span of 13 bases.

The chain carries TRBV4-1 and TRBJ2-7; D is perhaps TRBD1 (5 bases). The CDR3 sequence is 15 residues long. Per germline, CDR1 MGHRA and CDR2 YSYEKL. V lost 0 bases and J lost 1, with 10 bases in between. The CDR3 sequence is CASSQDGRASYEQYF. DNA of the CDR3: TGCGCCAGCAGCCAAGACGGCAGGGCATCCTACGAGCAGTACTTC.

This clone was detected only once. The rearrangement joins TRBV10-2 to TRBJ2-1; unclear D gene. CDR1 and CDR2 from the germline V gene are WSHSY and SAAADI. V gave up 3 bases and J gave up 10 bases, with 7 bases separating them. The CDR3 is made up of 11 amino acids. CDR3 coding DNA: TGCGCCAGCAGTGAACCCAGAGAGCAGTTCTTC. This encodes CASSEPREQFF.

CDR3 nucleotide sequence: TGTGCCTGGAGAGGGAGGCAGCCATACCAACTATGTACCTACGAGCAGTACTTC. Protein: CAWRGRQPYQLCTYEQYF. This chain joins TRBV30 and TRBJ2-7, with a weak D call TRBD2 (6 bases). The CDR3 has 18 residues. CDR1 is GTSNPN, CDR2 SVGIG, per germline (reference sequence). Trimming took 3 bases from V and 2 from J, leaving 26 bases between them.

V and J are TRBV15 and TRBJ2-7; 7 bases match TRBD1. The CDR3 has 17 residues. Trimming cost V 4 bases and J 0 bases; bases outside gene matches: 12. CDR1 LNHNV and CDR2 YYDKDF come from the germline V gene (reference sequence). Here the CDR3 reads CATSNNRGYSGSYEQYF. CDR3 bases: TGTGCCACCAGCAATAACAGGGGATATAGTGGCTCCTACGAGCAGTACTTC. The whole variable domain, remainder taken from reference TRBV15 and TRBJ2-7, is DAMVIQNPRYQVTQFGKPVTLSCSQTLNHNVMYWYQQKSSQAPKLLFHYYDKDFNNEADTPDNFQSRRPNTSFCFLDIRSPGLGDTAMYLCATSNNRGYSGSYEQYFGPGTRLTVT.

The rearrangement uses TRBV28 and TRBJ1-2, with D possibly being TRBD1 (6 bases). The CDR3 is made up of 14 amino acids. V was trimmed by 3 bases and J by 2 bases, leaving 10 bases between them. From germline, CDR1 is MDHEN and CDR2 SYDVKM. The CDR3 nucleotides are TGTGCCAGCAGTTTGCCAGGGGAAAACTATGGCTACACCTTC. Protein: CASSLPGENYGYTF.

The genes are TRBV19 and TRBJ2-1; 7 nucleotides agree with TRBD2. CDR1 LNHDA and CDR2 SQIVND come from the germline V gene (reference sequence). There are 20 residues in the CDR3. Germline trimming cut 0 bases from V and 0 bases from J; bases unmatched to any gene: 14. The CDR3 loop reads CASSIDPYLSSGSSYNEQFF. CDR3 sequence (DNA): TGTGCCAGTAGTATAGATCCCTACCTCTCTAGCGGATCCTCCTACAATGAGCAGTTCTTC.

This chain links TRBV7-8 with TRBJ2-7, with D possibly being TRBD1 (6 bases). V was cut by 5 bases and J by 3 bases, with 17 bases left in between. The CDR3 totals 15 residues. Germline-derived CDR1 and CDR2 are SGHVS and FQNEAQ. The chain's CDR3 is CASSGGETDSYEQYF. Here the CDR3 DNA reads TGTGCCAGCAGCGGTGGGGAGACGGACAGCTACGAGCAGTACTTC.

The CDR3, as DNA: TGCGCCAGCAGCCAAGATTTACTAGCGGGAGGGCCGGGCTCCTACGAGCAGTACTTC. It encodes CASSQDLLAGGPGSYEQYF. J is TRBJ2-7 and V is TRBV4-3, with 13 nucleotides matching TRBD2. The CDR3 covers 19 residues. With V trimmed by 0 bases and J by 0 bases, 8 bases remained unmatched. Germline CDR1 reads LGHNA; CDR2 reads YSLEER.

The genes are TRBV18 and TRBJ2-3, with D unresolved. Germline-derived CDR1 and CDR2 are KGHSH and LQKENI. The CDR3 is 15 residues long. The V end was cut by 4 bases, the J end by 2 bases, with 13 bases between. The CDR3 DNA sequence: TGTGCCAGCTCACTCCTGAGTATTAACACAGATACGCAGTATTTT. The encoded protein is CASSLLSINTDTQYF.

The gene calls are TRBV14 and TRBJ1-4; no definite D call. CDR3 size: 14 residues. CDR1 and CDR2 from the germline V gene are SGHDN and FVKESK. V was trimmed by 5 bases and J by 10 bases, leaving 17 bases between them. CDR3 sequence: CASSLQGPPGKLFF. Here the CDR3 DNA reads TGTGCCAGCAGCTTACAAGGCCCCCCGGGAAAACTGTTTTTT. Complete variable domain (other parts from reference TRBV14 and TRBJ1-4): EAGVTQFPSHSVIEKGQTVTLRCDPISGHDNLYWYRRVMGKEIKFLLHFVKESKQDESGMPNNRFLAERTGGTYSTLKVQPAELEDSGVYFCASSLQGPPGKLFFGSGTQLSVL.

This chain links TRBV15 with TRBJ2-7; 10 bases map to TRBD2. CDR1 LNHNV and CDR2 YYDKDF come from the germline V gene (reference sequence). The CDR3 is 16 amino acids. After removal of 6 bases from V and 0 bases from J, the junction contained 8 bases not matched to a gene. The CDR3 loop is CATRSTSGYPSYEQYF. CDR3 nucleotide sequence: TGTGCCACCAGGTCGACTAGCGGGTACCCCTCCTACGAGCAGTACTTC.

In DNA form, the CDR3 reads TGTGCCAGCAGTTATAACACAGGGTCCTATGGCTACACCTTC. Translation gives CASSYNTGSYGYTF. The chain recombines TRBV27 with TRBJ1-2; D perhaps matches TRBD1 (6 bases). Trimming took off 4 bases at V and 4 bases at J, with 13 bases between the two ends. This CDR3 has 14 amino acids. The germline V gene encodes CDR1 MNHEY and CDR2 SMNVEV (reference sequence).

The chain joins TRBV4-1 to TRBJ1-3, with TRBD1 matching 7 bases. J was trimmed by 2 bases and V by 1 base; bases with no gene match: 2. The CDR3 is made up of 15 amino acids. Germline V gene lookup returns CDR1 MGHRA and CDR2 YSYEKL. CDR3 amino acids: CASSQAGTAGNTIYF. CDR3 DNA sequence: TGCGCCAGCAGCCAAGCTGGGACAGCTGGAAACACCATATATTTT.

The chain employs TRBV7-2 and TRBJ2-1; 8 bases fit TRBD2. The V gene's germline CDR1 is SGHTA and CDR2 FQGNSA. This CDR3 contains 16 residues. The J segment lost 0 bases and the V segment lost 3 bases, leaving 4 bases of the junction unmatched. Here the CDR3 DNA reads TGTGCCAGCAGCTTTCGCGGGGGGACCTCCTACAATGAGCAGTTCTTC. It is translated as CASSFRGGTSYNEQFF.

The rearrangement joins TRBV7-9 to TRBJ2-5; D uncertain. The CDR3 sequence is 13 residues long. Trimming took 1 base from V and 7 from J, leaving 10 bases between them. Germline V gene sequence: CDR1 SEHNR, CDR2 FQNEAQ (reference sequence). The CDR3 coding sequence is TGTGCCAGCAGCTTAGGTACAGTAAGGACCCAGTACTTC. Amino acid sequence: CASSLGTVRTQYF.

CDR3 in amino acids: CASSFNRGSVGYGYTF. The CDR3 region has the DNA TGTGCCAGCAGCTTTAACCGGGGGTCAGTTGGCTATGGCTACACCTTC. This chain connects TRBV7-9 to TRBJ1-2, with D possibly TRBD1 on 5 matching bases. The ends were cut back, 3 bases at V and 4 bases at J, with 18 bases in the middle. Germline CDR1 and CDR2: SEHNR and FQNEAQ (reference sequence). The CDR3 runs to 16 residues. Drawing the rest from reference TRBV7-9 and TRBJ1-2, the complete variable domain is DTGVSQNPRHKITKRGQNVTFRCDPISEHNRLYWYRQTLGQGPEFLTYFQNEAQLEKSRLLSDRFSAERPKGSFSTLEIQRTEQGDSAMYLCASSFNRGSVGYGYTFGSGTRLTVV.

The chain carries TRBV5-1 and TRBJ2-7; no clear D gene. CDR1 and CDR2 from the germline V gene are SGHRS and YFSETQ. V shed 8 bases and J shed 5 bases, with 8 bases lying between them. The CDR3 extends over 10 amino acids. The CDR3 nucleotides read TGCGCCAGTAGTGTCCACGAGCAGTACTTC. It encodes CASSVHEQYF.

The chain recombines TRBV27 with TRBJ2-7; 8 bases agree with TRBD2. This CDR3 has 15 amino acids. V was pared by 5 bases and J by 4 bases, with 10 bases of the junction left unmatched. The V gene's germline CDR1 is MNHEY and CDR2 SMNVEV (reference sequence). The CDR3 is CASSPSGTSWYEQYF. The DNA for the CDR3 is TGTGCCAGCAGTCCCTCCGGGACTAGTTGGTACGAGCAGTACTTC.

The chain has TRBV28 and TRBJ1-2, with no clear D. The CDR3 contains 16 residues. Trimming left V 6 bases short and J 2 bases short, with 19 bases between. In germline, CDR1 is MDHEN, CDR2 SYDVKM. CDR3 amino acids: CASRSPQDGLNYGYTF. The CDR3 nucleotides read TGTGCCAGCAGATCCCCCCAGGATGGCTTGAACTATGGCTACACCTTC.

The V gene is TRBV29-1, the J gene TRBJ1-1, with 8 bases that match TRBD1. Germline V CDR1 and CDR2: SQVTM, ANQGSEA. There are 15 residues in the CDR3. The ends lost 6 bases at V and 0 bases at J; junction bases unmatched: 9. The DNA of the CDR3 is TGCAGCGTGACGGGGGGACAGGCCATGAACACTGAAGCTTTCTTT. It codes for CSVTGGQAMNTEAFF.

The chain links TRBV25-1 to TRBJ2-7; D is unresolved. Germline assignment: CDR1 MGHDK and CDR2 SYGVNS. Trimming removed 3 bases at V and 0 bases at J, with 9 bases between. The CDR3 runs to 14 residues. The chain's CDR3 is CASSETLSSYEQYF. CDR3 in DNA: TGTGCCAGCAGTGAGACATTGAGCTCCTACGAGCAGTACTTC.

This chain joins TRBV5-1 and TRBJ1-2; 10 bases are a match to TRBD1. CDR1 SGHRS and CDR2 YFSETQ come from the germline V gene. The CDR3 loop spans 14 amino acids. The V and J ends lost 4 bases and 4 bases, in that order; junction bases with no gene match: 4. The CDR3 region has the DNA TGCGCCAGCAGCGTCGGGACAGGGGTCTATGGCTACACCTTC. This gives the protein CASSVGTGVYGYTF.

This chain joins TRBV13 and TRBJ2-7, with a tentative D call TRBD2 (6 bases). The germline V and J ends were trimmed by 6 bases and 0 bases, with 12 bases remaining between them. This CDR3 has 14 amino acids. Germline-derived CDR1 and CDR2 are PRHDT and FYEKMQ (reference sequence). The CDR3: CASRERAGSYEQYF. In nucleotides, the CDR3 is TGTGCCAGCAGAGAGCGGGCGGGCTCCTACGAGCAGTACTTC.

The chain is built from TRBV5-4 and TRBJ2-1, with TRBD2 matching over 16 bases. Germline values: CDR1 SGHNT, CDR2 YYREEE (reference sequence). V lost 4 bases and J lost 9; bases outside the gene matches: 7. The CDR3 sequence is 16 residues long. CDR3 region: CASSIGTSGRAGEQFF. The CDR3 DNA reads TGTGCCAGCAGCATAGGGACTAGCGGGAGGGCCGGTGAGCAGTTCTTC.

This rearrangement joins TRBV18 to TRBJ2-5; 10 bases are shared with TRBD2. From germline, CDR1 is KGHSH and CDR2 LQKENI. This CDR3 has 16 residues. V gave up 2 bases and J gave up 7 bases; unmatched junction bases: 10. The CDR3 is CASSPASSGSDGTQYF. DNA of the CDR3: TGTGCCAGCTCACCAGCGTCTAGCGGGAGTGATGGGACCCAGTACTTC.

The chain employs TRBV15 and TRBJ2-5, with 7 bases aligning to TRBD1. The assigned J gene may be wrong: the sequence end matches TRBJ2-7 better. CDR3 size: 17 residues. Germline V gene lookup returns CDR1 LNHNV and CDR2 YYDKDF (reference sequence). CDR3 coding DNA: TGTGCCACCAGCAATAACAGGGGATATAGTGGCTCCTACGAGCAGTACTTC. It codes for CATSNNRGYSGSYEQYF.

This sequence joins TRBV6-6 and TRBJ1-5, with 9 nucleotides matching TRBD1. Germline-derived CDR1 and CDR2 are MNHNY and SVGAGI (reference sequence). The V and J ends lost 6 bases and 4 bases, in that order; junction bases with no gene match: 7. CDR3 length: 15 residues. This CDR3 reads CASRDRDRVNQPQHF. For the CDR3, the DNA is TGTGCCAGCAGGGACCGGGACAGGGTAAATCAGCCCCAGCATTTT.